Sequencing of this T cell receptor beta chain was carried out in a study of shared clonotypes between healthy human individuals. DNA at about 210 ng, 30,000 or so T cell genomes, went into sorted-subset replicate PCRs. Method: immunoSEQ multiplex PCR; TCRdb's copy keeps in-frame clones and lacks some. Here the sample spans roughly 640,000 clones, more than 95% being singletons. CDR3 length equals 13 residues. Per germline, CDR1 SQVTM and CDR2 ANQGSEA. Deletions cut 8 bases from V and 2 bases from J, with 15 bases between. The CD4+ fraction was divided into a CD45RA+ naive subset and a CD45RA-negative memory subset.

The specimen sequenced was naive CD4+ T cells sorted from blood. This sample's subset: CD45RA+ positively selected. V is TRBV29-1 and J is TRBJ1-1, with D unresolved. The TCR originated in a woman under 40 in good health. The CDR3 region has the DNA TGCAGCCTTCGAACCGGGCTCAACACTGAAGCTTTCTTT. Protein product: CSLRTGLNTEAFF.